Sequencing of this T cell receptor (beta chain) was carried out in a study of human T cells and chemical hapten exposure. Described time point: pre-sensitization, week 0. Treatment meaning: therapeutic diphenylcyclopropenone sensitization with weekly scalp DPC. Extraction yielded total RNA from whole blood (unfractionated). In the library, unique molecular identifiers were attached to individual cDNA molecules. Authors' analysis steps: Sequenced samples showed a median of around 100,000 TCRs each, with counts running from about 20,000 to 690,000. In TCRdb, the RACE reads were re-called with MiXCR into one record per CDR3 protein. TCRdb, not the authors, supplied the V and J calls. The data contain around 57,000 distinct CDR3 sequences, about 10% of them singletons. Germline assignment: CDR1 MNHEY and CDR2 SVGAGI. Trimming removed 0 bases from V and 4 bases from J; junction bases left unmatched: 1. The CDR3 consists of 15 residues.

The sequences come from whole blood, collected in connection with sensitization to the hapten diphenylcyclopropenone (DPC). The source is a middle-aged woman with alopecia areata. Some clones in this sample may be carry-over from other donors' samples. The gene calls are TRBV6-5 and TRBJ1-1; TRBD1 aligns across 11 bases. This CDR3 reads CASSYSGTGGTEAFF. Here the CDR3 DNA reads TGTGCCAGCAGTTACTCCGGGACAGGGGGCACTGAAGCTTTCTTT.